These T cell receptor beta chains were read from a single sample in a study of shared clonotypes between healthy human individuals. The method was immunoSEQ multiplex PCR; TCRdb's version includes in-frame clones alone and lacks a portion of them. Of about 700,000 clones listed, around 92% were seen once; the top ten hold approximately 24%. Sequenced material: naive CD8+ T cells sorted from blood. These receptors all come from a man aged 25 to 40 in good health. CDR3s include the opening cysteine and the closing phenylalanine or tryptophan. D genes are given only for firm matches. Rows may omit the clone size; those that give it use once, few, many or a size class.

>TRBJ2-1|.|.|TRBV7-9
CASSLNQGNEQFF
TGTGCCAGCAGCTTAAATCAGGGCAATGAGCAGTTCTTC
>TRBJ2-5|.|TRBD1|TRBV7-9
CASSTLTGDGETQYF
TGTGCCAGCAGCACGTTGACAGGGGACGGGGAGACCCAGTACTTC
>TRBJ2-1|.|TRBD2|TRBV12-5
CASAQTSGYNEQFF
TGTGCTAGTGCCCAGACTAGCGGCTACAATGAGCAGTTCTTC
>TRBJ2-5|.|.|TRBV4-1
CASSRIGETQYF
TGCGCCAGCAGCCGAATAGGGGAGACCCAGTACTTC
>TRBJ2-3|.|.|TRBV29-1
CSVDDGTDTQYF
TGCAGCGTAGACGACGGCACAGATACGCAGTATTTT
>TRBJ1-1|.|.|TRBV2
CASNSRGVNTEAFF
TGTGCCAGCAACTCGAGGGGGGTGAACACTGAAGCTTTCTTT
>TRBJ2-4|.|.|TRBV6-1
CASSEGLLAKNIQYF
TGTGCCAGCAGTGAAGGACTTTTAGCCAAAAACATTCAGTACTTC
>TRBJ2-2|.|TRBD2|TRBV10-1
CASSRLAGEDGELFF
TGCGCCAGCAGTCGCCTAGCGGGAGAGGACGGGGAGCTGTTTTTT
>TRBJ2-2|.|.|TRBV27
CASRPGGGAPTGELFF
TGTGCCAGCAGGCCTGGAGGGGGGGCGCCAACCGGGGAGCTGTTTTTT
>TRBJ1-2|.|.|TRBV27
CASSLSLGPTYGYTF
TGTGCCAGCAGTTTATCCCTGGGTCCAACCTATGGCTACACCTTC
>TRBJ2-3|.|.|TRBV30
CAWTRLGGTDTQYF
TGTGCCTGGACCCGTCTGGGGGGTACAGATACGCAGTATTTT
>TRBJ2-5|.|TRBD2|TRBV9
CASSSQVLAAETQYF
TGTGCCAGCAGCTCCCAGGTGCTAGCGGCGGAGACCCAGTACTTC
>TRBJ1-1|.|.|TRBV2
CASSELASLGNTEAFF
TGTGCCAGCAGTGAGCTCGCATCTCTAGGGAACACTGAAGCTTTCTTT
>TRBJ1-1|.|.|TRBV29-1
CSVEGTPEAFF
TGCAGCGTTGAAGGGACACCTGAAGCTTTCTTT
>TRBJ2-7|.|.|TRBV10-3
CATSGGTLEDEQYF
TGTGCCACCTCGGGCGGAACTTTGGAGGACGAGCAGTACTTC
>TRBJ1-2|few|.|TRBV5-5
CASSLAEPYGYTF
TGTGCCAGCAGCTTAGCAGAACCTTATGGCTACACCTTC
>TRBJ2-3|.|TRBD2|TRBV4-2
CASSGLAGGPTLGGTQYF
TGTGCCAGCAGCGGTCTAGCGGGAGGGCCTACCTTGGGAGGGACGCAGTATTTT
>TRBJ1-1|.|.|TRBV6-4
CASRAGGGEAFF
TGTGCCAGCAGAGCGGGAGGGGGTGAAGCTTTCTTT
>TRBJ2-7|.|TRBD1|TRBV28
CASSIGTASYEQYF
TGTGCCAGCAGCATCGGGACAGCATCCTACGAGCAGTACTTC
>TRBJ1-3|.|.|TRBV4-1
CASSLKGNSGNTIYF
TGCGCCAGCAGCCTCAAGGGCAACTCTGGAAACACCATATATTTT